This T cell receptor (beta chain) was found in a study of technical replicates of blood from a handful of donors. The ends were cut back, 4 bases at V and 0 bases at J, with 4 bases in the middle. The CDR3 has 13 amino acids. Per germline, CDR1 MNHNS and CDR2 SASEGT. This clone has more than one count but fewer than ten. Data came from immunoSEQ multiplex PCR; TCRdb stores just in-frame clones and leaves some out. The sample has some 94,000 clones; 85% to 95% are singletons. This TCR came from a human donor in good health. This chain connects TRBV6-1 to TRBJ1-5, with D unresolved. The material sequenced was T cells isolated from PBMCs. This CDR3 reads CASSVYSNQPQHF. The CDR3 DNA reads TGTGCCAGCAGTGTGTATAGCAATCAGCCCCAGCATTTT.